The present T cell receptor beta chain was sequenced within a study of T cells expressing NK-cell markers. Study outcomes and limitations: The HCMV specificity of the expanded NKG2C+ T cell clones stayed unresolved.

TCRdb reprocessed the 5' RACE reads, with one entry per CDR3 protein and no DNA. Its table lists about 460,000 distinct CDR3 sequences. Germline lookup yields CDR1 KGHDR and CDR2 SFDVKD. The CDR3 covers 16 residues. As concerns this clonotype: Its specificity is unknown.

Sequenced material: blood T cells: a sorted CD56 or NKG2C T cell subset, CD4+ or CD8+ T cells, or bulk PBMC T cells (not recorded which). The V gene is TRBV24-1, the J gene TRBJ2-5; TCRdb's assignment of TRBD2 cannot be checked, as there is no DNA. The TCR sequence derives from a woman aged 45 to 65 in good health. CDR3 sequence: CATSVSGGSPPETQYF.